Listed here are 27 T cell receptor beta chains from one sample, sequenced in a study of early T cells in non-severe SARS-CoV-2 infection. TCRdb used MiXCR to reprocess the 5' RACE reads, holding one entry per CDR3 protein. Found here are some 60,000 distinct CDR3 sequences, roughly 8.8% of them singletons; the top ten hold less than 1.5%. The sample was whole blood. Source of these receptors: an adult who was a healthcare worker with PCR-confirmed SARS-CoV-2 infection or an uninfected control (not recorded which).

The table lists this clonotype with a few counts. The J gene is TRBJ1-4, the V gene TRBV11-2, with D possibly being TRBD1 (5 bases). CDR3 length equals 17 residues. V was clipped by 5 bases and J by 10 bases, with 26 bases between them. The germline V gene has CDR1 SGHAT and CDR2 FQNNGV. This CDR3 reads CASSRDRGHRSTAKLFF. CDR3 DNA: TGTGCCAGCAGCCGAGATAGGGGCCACCGGTCTACAGCAAAACTGTTTTTT.

The chain is built from TRBV10-1 and TRBJ2-3; 8 bases line up with TRBD1. CDR1 and CDR2 (germline): WNHNN, SYGVQD (reference sequence). The length of the CDR3 is 15 residues. V lost 0 bases, J lost 9 bases, and 8 bases stayed unmatched. The CDR3 coding sequence is TGCGCCAGCAGTGAGTCTTGGACAGGGAAGCGAACGCAGTATTTT. Amino acids: CASSESWTGKRTQYF.

The chain combines TRBV7-3 with TRBJ1-1, with unresolved D. V lost 9 bases and J 1 base, leaving 12 bases between the germline ends. The CDR3 sequence is 13 residues long. The V gene's germline CDR1 is SGHTA and CDR2 FQGTGA. This chain's CDR3 is CARSRPANTEAFF. The CDR3 region has the DNA TGTGCCAGGAGCAGGCCAGCGAACACTGAAGCTTTCTTT. The full variable domain, with the rest looked up from reference TRBV7-3 and TRBJ1-1, is GAGVSQTPSNKVTEKGKYVELRCDPISGHTALYWYRQSLGQGPEFLIYFQGTGAADDSGLPNDRFFAVRPEGSVSTLKIQRTERGDSAVYLCARSRPANTEAFFGQGTRLTVV.

The chain links TRBV5-1 to TRBJ1-1; perhaps TRBD1 as D (5 bases). V lost 3 bases and J 3 bases, leaving 12 bases between the germline ends. Germline lookup yields CDR1 SGHRS and CDR2 YFSETQ. CDR3 length: 14 amino acids. The CDR3 coding sequence is TGCGCCAGCAGCTCCGACGGGGCTTACACTGAAGCTTTCTTT. Protein: CASSSDGAYTEAFF.

This clonotype was recorded at least ten times. The rearrangement joins TRBV5-5 to TRBJ2-4; 9 nucleotides line up with TRBD1. Germline values: CDR1 SGHKS, CDR2 YYEKEE (reference sequence). The CDR3 has 15 amino acids. Trimming at V came to 0 bases and at J to 4 bases, leaving 2 bases not matched to a gene. The CDR3 coding sequence is TGTGCCAGCAGCTTGGACGGGACAGGGAAAAACATTCAGTACTTC. It codes for CASSLDGTGKNIQYF.

CDR3 in DNA: TGTGCCACCAGTGACGACAGGGGGCCCAAGGAGGTGAACACTGAAGCTTTCTTT. As protein: CATSDDRGPKEVNTEAFF. The J gene is TRBJ1-1, the V gene TRBV24-1, with 10 positions matching TRBD1. After removal of 4 bases from V and 0 bases from J, the junction contained 10 bases not matched to a gene. There are 18 residues in the CDR3. CDR1 and CDR2 from the germline V gene are KGHDR and SFDVKD.

This chain connects TRBV5-1 to TRBJ2-5, with D possibly TRBD2 on 6 matching bases. V was pared by 1 base and J by 5 bases, with 12 bases between. Germline V lookup: CDR1 SGHRS, CDR2 YFSETQ. The CDR3 runs 14 residues. CDR3 residues: CASSLSGGLETQYF. In DNA, the CDR3 is TGCGCCAGCAGCTTGTCCGGGGGTCTGGAGACCCAGTACTTC.

Many counts were recorded for this clonotype. The chain couples TRBV5-1 to TRBJ1-1, with TRBD1 as a possible D gene (6 bases). The V gene lost 0 bases and the J gene lost 0 bases, with 12 bases spanning the gap. CDR1 is SGHRS and CDR2 is YFSETQ in the germline V gene. The CDR3 has 16 amino acids. The CDR3 region has the DNA TGCGCCAGCAGCTTGGTGGCAGGGGATATGAACACTGAAGCTTTCTTT. Translated: CASSLVAGDMNTEAFF. Looking up the rest from reference TRBV5-1 and TRBJ1-1 gives the full variable domain: KAGVTQTPRYLIKTRGQQVTLSCSPISGHRSVSWYQQTPGQGLQFLFEYFSETQRNKGNFPGRFSGRQFSNSRSEMNVSTLELGDSALYLCASSLVAGDMNTEAFFGQGTRLTVV.

There are many counts of this clonotype. CDR3 protein: CASSSYGYQETQYF. The CDR3 DNA is TGTGCCAGCAGTTCCTATGGATATCAAGAGACCCAGTACTTC. This chain connects TRBV7-2 to TRBJ2-5; D uncertain. CDR3 size: 14 residues. Trimming shortened V by 6 bases and J by 2 bases, and 13 bases separated the two germline ends. The germline V gene has CDR1 SGHTA and CDR2 FQGNSA.

The chain joins TRBV3-1 to TRBJ2-1, with D perhaps TRBD2 (6 bases). This CDR3 comprises 12 residues. CDR1 and CDR2 from the germline V gene are LGHDT and YNNKEL (reference sequence). Trimming left V 3 bases short and J 10 bases short, with 10 bases between. The CDR3: CASSHWGDEQFF. The DNA of the CDR3 is TGTGCCAGCAGCCATTGGGGGGACGAGCAGTTCTTC.

This clonotype was counted at least ten times. The J gene is TRBJ2-3, the V gene TRBV7-2; TRBD1 might be the D (5 bases). This CDR3 has 14 residues. Germline assignment: CDR1 SGHTA and CDR2 FQGNSA. V shed 1 base and J shed 6 bases, with 11 bases lying between them. The CDR3 sequence is CASSLEGRVDTQYF. The CDR3 DNA reads as TGTGCCAGCAGCTTAGAGGGCAGGGTGGATACGCAGTATTTT.

This clonotype was counted between two and nine times. V is TRBV20-1 and J is TRBJ1-5; D remains ambiguous. The CDR3 is 14 residues long. Between the trimmed V and J ends, which lost 3 bases and 5 bases, there was a span of 14 bases. Germline CDR1 and CDR2: DFQATT and SNEGSKA (reference sequence). DNA for the CDR3: TGCAGTGCTAGCGGGCTGAGGGATTATCAGCCCCAGCATTTT. It yields the protein CSASGLRDYQPQHF.

A few counts support this clonotype. The rearrangement links TRBV5-6 to TRBJ1-2; 8 bases align to TRBD1. This CDR3 comprises 15 residues. V shed 4 bases, J shed 4 bases, and the junction held 9 bases outside the gene matches. Germline V lookup: CDR1 SGHDT, CDR2 YYEEEE. CDR3 loop: CASSPGQGQIYGYTF. DNA of the CDR3: TGTGCCAGCAGCCCAGGACAGGGCCAGATCTATGGCTACACCTTC.

The J gene is TRBJ2-2, the V gene TRBV12-5, with unresolved D. Germline assignment: CDR1 LGHNT and CDR2 FRNRAP. There are 17 residues in the CDR3. Trimming cost V 4 bases and J 0 bases, with 15 bases left between them. Here the CDR3 reads CASGSFPLLANTGELFF. The CDR3 nucleotides read TGTGCTAGTGGTTCGTTCCCACTTCTCGCGAACACCGGGGAGCTGTTTTTT.

This clonotype was counted at least ten times. The rearrangement uses TRBV5-1 and TRBJ2-7; D is possibly TRBD2 (5 bases). Germline lookup yields CDR1 SGHRS and CDR2 YFSETQ. The CDR3 is made up of 14 amino acids. The V and J ends lost 0 bases and 5 bases respectively, with 12 bases between them. The CDR3 is CASSLVAGLDEQYV. In DNA form, the CDR3 reads TGCGCCAGCAGCTTGGTGGCGGGCCTAGACGAGCAGTACGTC.

This clonotype was found many times. V and J are TRBV5-4 and TRBJ2-3; TRBD2 agrees at 8 bases. J was trimmed by 0 bases and V by 0 bases; bases with no gene match: 6. This CDR3 is 17 amino acids long. Germline V gives CDR1 SGHNT, CDR2 YYREEE (reference sequence). CDR3 residues: CASSLGIAGSSTDTQYF. The DNA of the CDR3 is TGTGCCAGCAGCTTGGGGATAGCGGGATCTAGCACAGATACGCAGTATTTT.

This clonotype was observed many times. The rearrangement joins TRBV20-1 to TRBJ2-7; 7 bases match TRBD1. V lost 1 base and J lost 1; bases outside the gene matches: 7. The CDR3 sequence is 15 residues long. Germline CDR1 reads DFQATT; CDR2 reads SNEGSKA (reference sequence). In DNA, the CDR3 is TGCAGTGCTAGAGCCCTGACAGGGAGATCCTACGAGCAGTACGTC. It codes for CSARALTGRSYEQYV.

The chain recombines TRBV20-1 with TRBJ2-1, with 8 positions matching TRBD2. The CDR3 extends over 16 amino acids. In germline, CDR1 is DFQATT, CDR2 SNEGSKA (reference sequence). V was clipped by 0 bases and J by 6 bases; unmatched bases: 10. CDR3 coding DNA: TGCAGTGCTAGAGACCTCAAAACCGGGACTAGCAATGAGCAGTTCTTC. This encodes CSARDLKTGTSNEQFF.

V gene TRBV3-1 combines with J gene TRBJ2-1, with a tentative D call TRBD2 (6 bases). This CDR3 is built from 14 residues. Germline CDR1 is LGHDT and CDR2 is YNNKEL (reference sequence). Trimming shortened V by 7 bases and J by 8 bases, and 18 bases separated the two germline ends. The DNA of the CDR3 is TGTGCCAGCACCCGGACTACACCTCCCGATGAGCAGTTCTTC. Translation gives CASTRTTPPDEQFF.

The chain employs TRBV28 and TRBJ2-1; TRBD1 matches at 9 bases. Germline V gene lookup returns CDR1 MDHEN and CDR2 SYDVKM. The CDR3 is made up of 16 amino acids. Trimming took 3 bases from V and 7 from J; bases not matched to a gene: 10. The CDR3 DNA reads as TGTGCCAGCAGTTTTTCCTACAGGGGGCTGGGGAATGAGCAGTTCTTC. Protein sequence: CASSFSYRGLGNEQFF.

Ten or more counts support this clonotype. The CDR3 region has the DNA TGTGCCAGCATAATGCCCCGGGGGGGAGGCGAGCAGTACGTC. It translates to CASIMPRGGGEQYV. The V gene is TRBV12-3 or TRBV12-4, the J gene TRBJ2-7; 8 bases match TRBD2. Trimming took 7 bases from V and 6 from J; bases not matched to a gene: 11. The CDR3 length is 14 residues.

This clonotype was counted a single time. The chain combines TRBV20-1 with TRBJ2-1; D remains ambiguous. The CDR3 has 14 residues. From germline, CDR1 is DFQATT and CDR2 SNEGSKA (reference sequence). Trimming stripped 0 bases from V and 0 bases from J, with 6 bases between. The CDR3 is CSARDSFSYNEQFF. The CDR3 nucleotides read TGCAGTGCTAGAGACAGCTTCTCCTACAATGAGCAGTTCTTC.

This clonotype was observed a few times. The V call is TRBV20-1, the J call TRBJ2-7, with D maybe TRBD2 (6 bases). Deletions cut 1 base from V and 2 bases from J, with 9 bases between. Germline V gives CDR1 DFQATT, CDR2 SNEGSKA (reference sequence). The CDR3 covers 13 residues. The DNA of the CDR3 is TGCAGTGCTAGAGTCGGGGGTACCTACGAGCAGTACGTC. It yields the protein CSARVGGTYEQYV.

This chain joins TRBV20-1 and TRBJ2-5; either TRBD1 or TRBD2 may fit D (5 bases each). Trimming cost V 4 bases and J 5 bases, with 20 bases left between them. Germline V gene sequence: CDR1 DFQATT, CDR2 SNEGSKA (reference sequence). The CDR3 length is 15 residues. The CDR3 nucleotides read TGCAGTGCTAACGATAAACCGGGACCCGCGGAGACCCAGTACTTC. The encoded protein is CSANDKPGPAETQYF.

This clonotype was picked up a small number of times. The chain is built from TRBV2 and TRBJ1-1; D not resolved. V dropped 4 bases and J dropped 10 bases, with 16 bases sitting between them. CDR3 length: 13 residues. The germline V gene has CDR1 SNHLY and CDR2 FYNNEI. The CDR3 region is CASSVDRKPVAFF. The CDR3 DNA reads TGTGCCAGCAGTGTTGACCGTAAACCGGTAGCTTTCTTT.

The table lists this clonotype with a few counts. The V gene is TRBV29-1, the J gene TRBJ1-2; a weak D match, TRBD1 (5 bases). The CDR3 spans 12 residues. V shed 2 bases and J shed 8 bases, with 12 bases lying between them. In germline, CDR1 is SQVTM, CDR2 ANQGSEA. CDR3 region: CSVEIGVIGYTF. CDR3 DNA sequence: TGCAGCGTTGAAATAGGGGTAATCGGCTACACCTTC.

This clonotype showed up many times. The V and J genes are TRBV2 and TRBJ2-1; 11 positions agree with TRBD2. V was pared by 7 bases and J by 2 bases, with 10 bases of the junction left unmatched. Germline values: CDR1 SNHLY, CDR2 FYNNEI. The length of the CDR3 is 17 residues. CDR3 region: CASNPPSGGSTYNEQFF. The CDR3 DNA follows: TGTGCCAGCAACCCCCCTAGCGGGGGGTCAACCTACAATGAGCAGTTCTTC.